This record looks at one TCR beta chain sequence and its context. These data come from a study of PD-1 blockade in classical Hodgkin lymphoma. Overall study: Patients were infused with nivolumab 3 mg/kg every 2 weeks.

Relapse after autologous stem cell transplantation occurred in every patient, and brentuximab vedotin exposure varied. Profiling relied on immunoSEQ multiplex PCR, and the TCRdb table lists in-frame clones only, not all of them. The sample holds 98,000 or so clones, roughly nine tenths seen once. Germline-derived CDR1 and CDR2 are LNHDA and SQIVND (reference sequence). Trimming removed 9 bases at V and 5 bases at J, with 25 bases between. There are 17 residues in the CDR3. V gene TRBV19 combines with J gene TRBJ2-2; D is possibly TRBD2 (5 bases). Material: peripheral blood mononuclear cells (PBMCs), obtained before the second cycle of nivolumab. The receptor comes from a human donor with classical Hodgkin lymphoma. For the CDR3, the DNA is TGTGCCAGCGGGGATTGGGCCCCCCCCCGAGGTACCGGGGAGCTGTTTTTT. Protein product: CASGDWAPPRGTGELFF.